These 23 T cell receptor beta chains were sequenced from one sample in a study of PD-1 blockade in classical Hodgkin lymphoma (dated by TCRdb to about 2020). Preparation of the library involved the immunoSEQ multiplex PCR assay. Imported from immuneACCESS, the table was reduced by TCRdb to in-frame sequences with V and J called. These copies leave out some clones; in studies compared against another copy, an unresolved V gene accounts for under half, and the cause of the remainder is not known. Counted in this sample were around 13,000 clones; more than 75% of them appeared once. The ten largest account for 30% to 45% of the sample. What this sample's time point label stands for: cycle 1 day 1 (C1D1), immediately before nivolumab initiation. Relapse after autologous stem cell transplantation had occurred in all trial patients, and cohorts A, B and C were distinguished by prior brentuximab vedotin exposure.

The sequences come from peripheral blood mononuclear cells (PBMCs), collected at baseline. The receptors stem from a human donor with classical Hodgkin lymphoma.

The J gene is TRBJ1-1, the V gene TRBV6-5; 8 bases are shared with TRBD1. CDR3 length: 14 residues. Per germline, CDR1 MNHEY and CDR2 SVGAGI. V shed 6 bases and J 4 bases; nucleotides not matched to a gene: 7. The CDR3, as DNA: TGTGCCAGCAGGCCCGACAGGGGAGTCACTGAAGCTTTCTTT. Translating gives CASRPDRGVTEAFF.

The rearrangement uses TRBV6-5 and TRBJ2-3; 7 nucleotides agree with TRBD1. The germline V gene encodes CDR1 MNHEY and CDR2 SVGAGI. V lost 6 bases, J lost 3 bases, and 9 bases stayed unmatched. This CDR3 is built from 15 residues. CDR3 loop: CASRNGQVGTDTQYF. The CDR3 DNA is TGTGCCAGCAGAAACGGACAGGTTGGAACAGATACGCAGTATTTT.

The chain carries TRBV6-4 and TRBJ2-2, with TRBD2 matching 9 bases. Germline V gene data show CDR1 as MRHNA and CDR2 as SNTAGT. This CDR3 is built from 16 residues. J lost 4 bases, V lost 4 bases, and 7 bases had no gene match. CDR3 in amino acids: CASSAGASGTTGELFF. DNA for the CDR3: TGTGCCAGCAGTGCCGGGGCTAGCGGGACCACCGGGGAGCTGTTTTTT.

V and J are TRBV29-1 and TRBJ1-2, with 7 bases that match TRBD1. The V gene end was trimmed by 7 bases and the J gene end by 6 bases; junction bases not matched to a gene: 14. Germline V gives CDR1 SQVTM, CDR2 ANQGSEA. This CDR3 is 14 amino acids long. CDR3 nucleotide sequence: TGCAGCGCGGCGGGACAGCTAATCGGGGATGGCTACACCTTC. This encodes CSAAGQLIGDGYTF.

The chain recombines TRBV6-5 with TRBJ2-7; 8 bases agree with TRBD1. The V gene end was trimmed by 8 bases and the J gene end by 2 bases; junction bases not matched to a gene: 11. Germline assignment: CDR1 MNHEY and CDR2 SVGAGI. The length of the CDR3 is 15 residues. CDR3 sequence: CASSYRRTGTYEQYF. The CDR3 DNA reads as TGTGCCAGCTCATATCGCCGGACAGGGACCTACGAGCAGTACTTC.

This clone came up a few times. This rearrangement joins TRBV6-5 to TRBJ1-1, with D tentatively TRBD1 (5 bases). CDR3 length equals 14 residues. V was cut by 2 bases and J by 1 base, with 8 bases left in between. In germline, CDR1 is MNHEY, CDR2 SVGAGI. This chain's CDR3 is CASSYSQGNTEAFF. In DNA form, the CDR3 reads TGTGCCAGCAGTTACAGTCAGGGGAACACTGAAGCTTTCTTT.

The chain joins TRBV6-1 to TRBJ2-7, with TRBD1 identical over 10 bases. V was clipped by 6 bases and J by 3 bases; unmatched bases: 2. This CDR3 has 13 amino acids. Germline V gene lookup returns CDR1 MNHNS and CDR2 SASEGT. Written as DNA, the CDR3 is TGTGCCAGCAGATGGACAGGGGGCTACGAGCAGTACTTC. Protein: CASRWTGGYEQYF.

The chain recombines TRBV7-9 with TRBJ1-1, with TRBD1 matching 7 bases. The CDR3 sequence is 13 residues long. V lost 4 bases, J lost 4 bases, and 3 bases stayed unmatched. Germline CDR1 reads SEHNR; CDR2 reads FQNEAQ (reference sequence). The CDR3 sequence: CASSSRGGTEAFF. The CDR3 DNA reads TGTGCCAGCAGCTCCAGGGGGGGCACTGAAGCTTTCTTT.

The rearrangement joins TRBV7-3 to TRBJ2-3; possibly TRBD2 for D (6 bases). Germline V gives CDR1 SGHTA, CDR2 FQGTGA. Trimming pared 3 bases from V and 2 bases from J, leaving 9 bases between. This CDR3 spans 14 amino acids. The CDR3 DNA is TGTGCCAGCAGCTTGACTAGTTTCACAGATACGCAGTATTTT. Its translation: CASSLTSFTDTQYF.

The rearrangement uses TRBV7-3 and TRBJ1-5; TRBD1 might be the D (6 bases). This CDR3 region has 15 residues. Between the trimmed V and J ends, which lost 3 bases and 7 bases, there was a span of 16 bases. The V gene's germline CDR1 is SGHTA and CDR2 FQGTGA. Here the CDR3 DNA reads TGTGCCAGCAGCTTTCTCCGGGACAAATGGCAGCCCCAGCATTTT. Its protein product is CASSFLRDKWQPQHF.

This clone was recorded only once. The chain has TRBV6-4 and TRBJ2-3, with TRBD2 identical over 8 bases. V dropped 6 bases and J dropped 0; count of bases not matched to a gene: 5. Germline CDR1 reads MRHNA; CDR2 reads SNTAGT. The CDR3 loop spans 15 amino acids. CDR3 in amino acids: CASRESSGSTDTQYF. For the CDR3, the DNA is TGTGCCAGCAGGGAATCTAGCGGGAGCACAGATACGCAGTATTTT.

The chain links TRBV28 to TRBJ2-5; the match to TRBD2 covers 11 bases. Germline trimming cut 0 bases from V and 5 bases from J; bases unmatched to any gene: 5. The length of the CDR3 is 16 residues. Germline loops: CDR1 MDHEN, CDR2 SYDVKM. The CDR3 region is CASSLWSSGRMETQYF. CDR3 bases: TGTGCCAGCAGTTTATGGTCTAGCGGGAGGATGGAGACCCAGTACTTC.

CDR3 coding DNA: TGTGCCAGCAGCTTAGTTGAAGGACAGTTGAACACTGAAGCTTTCTTT. Translated: CASSLVEGQLNTEAFF. This rearrangement joins TRBV7-8 to TRBJ1-1; perhaps TRBD1 as D (6 bases). From germline, CDR1 is SGHVS and CDR2 FQNEAQ. The CDR3 runs 16 residues. V shed 1 base and J shed 0 bases, with 12 bases lying between them.

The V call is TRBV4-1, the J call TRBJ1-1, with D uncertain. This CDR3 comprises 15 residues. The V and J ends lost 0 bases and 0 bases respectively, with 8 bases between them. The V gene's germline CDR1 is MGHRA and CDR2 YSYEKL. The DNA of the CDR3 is TGCGCCAGCAGCCAAGAAACAGCCATGAACACTGAAGCTTTCTTT. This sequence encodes CASSQETAMNTEAFF.

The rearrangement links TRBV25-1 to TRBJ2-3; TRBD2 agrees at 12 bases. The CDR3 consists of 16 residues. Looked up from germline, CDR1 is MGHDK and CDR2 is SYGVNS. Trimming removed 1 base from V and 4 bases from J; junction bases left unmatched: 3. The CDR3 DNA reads TGTGCCAGCAGTGAATGTACTAGCGGGAGGTCAGATACGCAGTATTTT. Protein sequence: CASSECTSGRSDTQYF.

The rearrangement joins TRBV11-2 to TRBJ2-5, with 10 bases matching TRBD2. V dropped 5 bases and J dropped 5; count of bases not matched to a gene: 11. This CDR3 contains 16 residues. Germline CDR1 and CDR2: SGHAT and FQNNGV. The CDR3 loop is CASSPTLAGVRETQYF. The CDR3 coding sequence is TGTGCCAGCAGCCCGACCCTAGCGGGAGTAAGGGAGACCCAGTACTTC. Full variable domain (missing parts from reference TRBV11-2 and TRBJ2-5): EAGVAQSPRYKIIEKRQSVAFWCNPISGHATLYWYQQILGQGPKLLIQFQNNGVVDDSQLPKDRFSAERLKGVDSTLKIQPAKLEDSAVYLCASSPTLAGVRETQYFGPGTRLLVL.

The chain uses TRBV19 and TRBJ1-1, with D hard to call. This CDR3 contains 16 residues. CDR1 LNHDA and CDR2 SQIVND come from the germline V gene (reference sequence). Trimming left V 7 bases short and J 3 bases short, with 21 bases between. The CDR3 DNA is TGTGCCAGTAACCCCCTGGGCCTCAGAGAGGACACTGAAGCTTTCTTT. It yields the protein CASNPLGLREDTEAFF.

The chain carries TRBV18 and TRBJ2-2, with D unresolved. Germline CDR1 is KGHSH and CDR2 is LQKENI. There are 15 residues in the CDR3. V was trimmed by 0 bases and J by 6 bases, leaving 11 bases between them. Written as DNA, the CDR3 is TGTGCCAGCTCACCACCGACTCGAGGCGCCGGGGAGCTGTTTTTT. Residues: CASSPPTRGAGELFF. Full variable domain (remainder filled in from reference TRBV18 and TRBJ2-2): NAGVMQNPRHLVRRRGQEARLRCSPMKGHSHVYWYRQLPEEGLKFMVYLQKENIIDESGMPKERFSAEFPKEGPSILRIQQVVRGDSAAYFCASSPPTRGAGELFFGEGSRLTVL.

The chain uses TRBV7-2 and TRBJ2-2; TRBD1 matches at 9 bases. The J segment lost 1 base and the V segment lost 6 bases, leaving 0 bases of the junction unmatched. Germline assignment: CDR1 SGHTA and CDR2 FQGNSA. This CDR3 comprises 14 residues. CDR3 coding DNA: TGTGCCAGCAGGGACAGGGGGAACACCGGGGAGCTGTTTTTT. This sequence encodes CASRDRGNTGELFF.

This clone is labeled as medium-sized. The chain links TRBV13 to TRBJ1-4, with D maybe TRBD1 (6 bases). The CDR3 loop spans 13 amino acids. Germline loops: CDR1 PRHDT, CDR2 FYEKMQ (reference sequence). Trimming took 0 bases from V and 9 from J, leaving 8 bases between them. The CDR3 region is CASSLGQGKKLFF. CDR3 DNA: TGTGCCAGCAGCTTAGGACAGGGAAAAAAACTGTTTTTT.

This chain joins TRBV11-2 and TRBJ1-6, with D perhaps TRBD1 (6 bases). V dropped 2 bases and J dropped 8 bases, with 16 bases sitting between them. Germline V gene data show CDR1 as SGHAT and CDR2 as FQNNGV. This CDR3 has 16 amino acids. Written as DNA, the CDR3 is TGTGCCAGCAGCTTACGAATTGGGGGGCTGGATTCACCCCTCCACTTT. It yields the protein CASSLRIGGLDSPLHF.

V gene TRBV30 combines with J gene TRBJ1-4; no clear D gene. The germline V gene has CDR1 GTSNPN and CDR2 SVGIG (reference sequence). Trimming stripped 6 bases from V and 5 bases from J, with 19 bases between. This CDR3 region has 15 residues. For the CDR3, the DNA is TGTGCCTGTCATGCTCCCCCGCCTCTGAATGAAAAACTGTTTTTT. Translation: CACHAPPPLNEKLFF. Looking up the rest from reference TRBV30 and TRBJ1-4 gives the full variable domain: SQTIHQWPATLVQPVGSPLSLECTVEGTSNPNLYWYRQAAGRGLQLLFYSVGIGQISSEVPQNLSASRPQDRQFILSSKKLLLSDSGFYLCACHAPPPLNEKLFFGSGTQLSVL.

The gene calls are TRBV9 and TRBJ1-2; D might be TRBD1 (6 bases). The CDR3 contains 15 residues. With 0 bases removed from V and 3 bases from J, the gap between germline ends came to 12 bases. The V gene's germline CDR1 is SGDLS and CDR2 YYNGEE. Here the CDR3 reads CASSVDPGADYGYTF. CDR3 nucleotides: TGTGCCAGCAGCGTAGACCCGGGGGCAGACTATGGCTACACCTTC.